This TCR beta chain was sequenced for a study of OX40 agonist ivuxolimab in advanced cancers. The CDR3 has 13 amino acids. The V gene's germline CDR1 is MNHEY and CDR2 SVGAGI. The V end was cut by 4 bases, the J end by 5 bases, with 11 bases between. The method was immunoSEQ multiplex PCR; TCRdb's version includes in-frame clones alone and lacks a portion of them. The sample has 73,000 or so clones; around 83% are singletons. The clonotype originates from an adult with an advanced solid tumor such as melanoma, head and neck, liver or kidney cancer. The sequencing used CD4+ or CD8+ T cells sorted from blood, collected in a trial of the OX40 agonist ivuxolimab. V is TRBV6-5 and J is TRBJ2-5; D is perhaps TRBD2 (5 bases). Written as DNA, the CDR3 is TGTGCCAGCAGTTTGAGGGTTAGGGAGACCCAGTACTTC. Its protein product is CASSLRVRETQYF.